Sequencing of this T cell receptor beta chain was carried out in a study of shared clonotypes between healthy human individuals. Adult Caucasians living in Nashville, Tennessee made up all of the donors. Note on this clone: Its specificity is unknown.

Deep-level assay runs were performed. This table comes from immunoSEQ multiplex PCR, and its TCRdb copy is limited to in-frame clones, with some not included. The table has 2 million to 2.5 million clones, 95% seen once; the top ten hold approximately 0.13%. Germline V gives CDR1 SGHAT, CDR2 FQDESV (reference sequence). J lost 1 base, V lost 3 bases, and 13 bases had no gene match. CDR3 length: 18 amino acids. General study results and limits: Non-shared clonotypes showed lower generation probabilities than clonotypes common to all four donors. Naive subsets usually exceeded memory subsets in estimated richness.

The rearrangement uses TRBV11-1 and TRBJ2-5; 8 bases map to TRBD2. Input material: naive CD4+ T cells sorted from blood. The sample's subset: CD45RA+ positively selected. The clonotype was recovered from a man between 18 and 35 years old in good health. CDR3 sequence: CASSFDSGWLAGQETQYF. CDR3 DNA: TGTGCCAGCAGCTTCGATTCCGGGTGGCTAGCGGGCCAAGAGACCCAGTACTTC.